This TCR beta chain was retrieved from a study of cytomegalovirus exposure and HLA in healthy donors. Study-level points and caveats: The authors confirmed in vitro that three CMV-associated chains were specific for CMV antigens. The study had only CMV serostatus as immune exposure information.

About this clone itself: What it binds is not known.

PCR involved 60 Vbeta and 13 Jbeta primers. TCRdb's table, derived via immunoSEQ multiplex PCR, lists solely in-frame clones and lacks some. The sample lists some 70,000 clones; around 72% were seen once. The length of the CDR3 is 18 residues. Germline values: CDR1 SGDLS, CDR2 YYNGEE. V dropped 0 bases and J dropped 6; count of bases not matched to a gene: 8. Sequenced input: PBMCs. This rearrangement joins TRBV9 to TRBJ2-2; TRBD2 agrees at 13 bases. The receptor's source is a male donor in good health and CMV-seropositive. CDR3 DNA: TGTGCCAGCAGCGTAGGACTAGCGGGAGGTTTGGGGTCCGGGGAGCTGTTTTTT. Translating it yields CASSVGLAGGLGSGELFF.